This T cell receptor (beta chain) was profiled in a study of cytomegalovirus exposure and HLA in healthy donors. Findings and caveats of the study: Upon later analysis, TCR association rates were observed to vary by HLA locus, being highest for DRB1 and lowest for HLA-C.

Germline CDR1 and CDR2: KGHSH and LQKENI. The CDR3 sequence is 13 residues long. Trimming left V 2 bases short and J 7 bases short, with 11 bases between. PCR used 60 Vbeta primers and 13 Jbeta primers. Per the study methods: A follow-up analysis tallied tens of millions of unique TCR beta chains, about 11 million shared. TCRdb's table, derived via immunoSEQ multiplex PCR, lists solely in-frame clones and lacks some. V and J calls and clone size are copied from that table; D and trimming were computed from the DNA. Recorded for this sample: 130,000 to 150,000 clones. About this clone itself: Its antigen is unidentified.

The chain uses TRBV18 and TRBJ1-1; D is ambiguous. The source is a male donor in good health and CMV-seronegative. The sample comprised PBMCs. As DNA, the CDR3 is TGTGCCAGCTCACCATTGGCAAGGAGTGAAGCTTTCTTT. It yields the protein CASSPLARSEAFF.